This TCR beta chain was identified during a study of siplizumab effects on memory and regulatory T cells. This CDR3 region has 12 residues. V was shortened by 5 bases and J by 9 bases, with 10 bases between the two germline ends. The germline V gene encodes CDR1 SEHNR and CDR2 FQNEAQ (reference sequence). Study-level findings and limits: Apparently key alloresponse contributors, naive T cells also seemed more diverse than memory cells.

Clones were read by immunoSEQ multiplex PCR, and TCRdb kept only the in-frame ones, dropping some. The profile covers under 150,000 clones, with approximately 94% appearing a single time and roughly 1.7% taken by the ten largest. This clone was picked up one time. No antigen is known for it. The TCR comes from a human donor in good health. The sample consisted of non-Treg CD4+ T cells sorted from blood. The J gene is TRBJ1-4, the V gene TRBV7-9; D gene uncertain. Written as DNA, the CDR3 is TGTGCCAGCAGCCTCTTAGAACAAAAACTGTTTTTT. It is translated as CASSLLEQKLFF.